The present T cell receptor (beta chain) was sequenced within a study of shared clonotypes between healthy human individuals. Caucasian adults living in Nashville, Tennessee, provided all samples. Assay runs were performed at deep level. Every immunoSEQ plate was one replicate of a subset's evenly spread DNA. What was sequenced on ten immunoSEQ deep assay plates was unsorted PBMC DNA. This table comes from immunoSEQ multiplex PCR, and its TCRdb copy is limited to in-frame clones, with some not included. The profile shows fewer than 600,000 clones, about 80% of them singletons. The specimen was PBMCs. This clonotype originated in a woman in her thirties or forties in good health. Some clones in this sample may be carry-over from other donors' samples.

The CDR3 region is CASSLGRAYNEQFF. Here the CDR3 DNA reads TGTGCCAGCAGCTTGGGCAGGGCATACAATGAGCAGTTCTTC. This chain links TRBV5-6 with TRBJ2-1, with D possibly TRBD1 on 5 matching bases. There are 14 residues in the CDR3. Trimming removed 0 bases from V and 4 bases from J, with 8 bases in between. Germline V CDR1 and CDR2: SGHDT, YYEEEE.